Listed below are T cell receptor beta chains from one sample, sequenced in a study of low-dose radiotherapy and immunotherapy resistance in tumors. TCRdb re-analysed the reads in MiXCR, keeping a single row per CDR3 protein. The sample comprises around 90,000 distinct CDR3 sequences, around 18% of which are singletons, and under 7.5% rests with the top ten. Sequencing was performed on PBMCs, taken before treatment. These TCRs come from a male donor with prostate cancer. Each CDR3 is given without its conserved first and last residue. The order of the fields is J gene, V gene, CDR3 protein.

J: TRBJ2-5
V: TRBV24-1
CDR3: ATSEPALGSETQY

J: TRBJ2-7
V: TRBV24-1
CDR3: ATSDGQGAYEQY

J: TRBJ1-2
V: TRBV19
CDR3: ASSRDSYGYT

J: TRBJ2-5
V: TRBV7-8
CDR3: ASSLRAGGGFQETQY

J: TRBJ2-2
V: TRBV14
CDR3: ASSQDLRGELF

J: TRBJ2-2
V: TRBV14
CDR3: ASSQIVGRNTGELF

J: TRBJ1-4
V: TRBV5-5
CDR3: ASSLVGTGEPPRKLF

J: TRBJ2-7
V: TRBV6-1
CDR3: ASSADREQY

J: TRBJ2-5
V: TRBV9
CDR3: ASSAHWGGSETQY

J: TRBJ2-1
V: TRBV19
CDR3: ASSRGGLAGNEQF

J: TRBJ2-2
V: TRBV30
CDR3: AWNSNTGELF

J: TRBJ2-3
V: TRBV28
CDR3: ASRPIQGAGTDTQY

J: TRBJ2-7
V: TRBV19
CDR3: ASSTGQASSYEQY

J: TRBJ1-5
V: TRBV6-2/TRBV6-3
CDR3: ASSFSETGQGWGQPQH

J: TRBJ2-1
V: TRBV6-5
CDR3: ASSPGREQF

J: TRBJ2-7
V: TRBV5-1
CDR3: ASRQGAYEQY

J: TRBJ1-5
V: TRBV20-1
CDR3: SAVIPGAGNQPQH

J: TRBJ2-2
V: TRBV5-1
CDR3: ASSLQLDSNTGELF

J: TRBJ1-6
V: TRBV7-2
CDR3: ASSIPGSPLH

J: TRBJ1-1
V: TRBV28
CDR3: ASSSEQGPYRNTEAF

J: TRBJ2-7
V: TRBV3-1
CDR3: ASSPSARYEQY

J: TRBJ2-2
V: TRBV6-5
CDR3: ASSMGQIVNTGELFF

J: TRBJ2-7
V: TRBV12-3/TRBV12-4
CDR3: ASKPGQGSYEQY

J: TRBJ2-5
V: TRBV19
CDR3: ASSEGRETQY

J: TRBJ1-6
V: TRBV3-1
CDR3: ASSQDIRQGNSPLH

J: TRBJ1-1
V: TRBV15
CDR3: ATSREPRGDTEAF

J: TRBJ2-1
V: TRBV12-3/TRBV12-4
CDR3: ASTVSGGGNEQF

J: TRBJ2-4
V: TRBV6-2/TRBV6-3
CDR3: ASSYSASGGTTRLAKNIQY

J: TRBJ1-2
V: TRBV6-6
CDR3: ASSLQGGVDGYT

J: TRBJ1-4
V: TRBV3-1
CDR3: VSSQDWADEKLF

J: TRBJ2-5
V: TRBV30
CDR3: AWSGSGETQY

J: TRBJ2-1
V: TRBV7-2
CDR3: ASSFSGGVDEQF

J: TRBJ2-5
V: TRBV6-1
CDR3: ASIISGNQETQY

J: TRBJ1-5
V: TRBV28
CDR3: ASSLAGTVNQPQH

J: TRBJ2-7
V: TRBV2
CDR3: ASRDVRQGSYEQY

J: TRBJ2-7
V: TRBV14
CDR3: ASSQDITGEQY